This record looks at one TCR beta chain sequence and its context. Its antigen is unknown. Patients aged 18 to 65 had newly diagnosed hyperthyroidism lasting under 2 months. These data are taken from a study of T cells in Graves' hyperthyroidism and ophthalmopathy. Broader study findings: In simple terms, a model built on 13 V-J features told ophthalmopathy apart from stable hyperthyroidism.

Per germline, CDR1 MNHEY and CDR2 SMNVEV (reference sequence). The CDR3 extends over 14 amino acids. V was pared by 5 bases and J by 8 bases, with 15 bases between. The CDR3 regions of TCR beta were amplified from RNA transcripts. The HTBI primer set was used in a first-round RT-PCR of the TCR CDR3. TCRdb reprocessed the multiplex PCR reads via MiXCR and lists one record per CDR3 protein. The sample holds around 250,000 distinct CDR3 sequences; more than 12% are singletons and the top ten take 13%. This TCR was sampled from a woman aged 35 to 49 with Graves' hyperthyroidism that later progressed to Graves' ophthalmopathy. The gene calls are TRBV27 and TRBJ2-2, with D perhaps matching TRBD1 (6 bases). The sample consisted of blood. The CDR3 here is CASSDYNRVGELFF. Written as DNA, the CDR3 is TGTGCCAGCAGTGATTACAACAGGGTTGGGGAGCTGTTTTTT.